The next 13 T cell receptor beta chains were all read from a single sample in a study of blood T cell repertoires in COVID-19 (dated by TCRdb to 2018 to 2021). Libraries were built with the immunoSEQ multiplex PCR assay. Sourced from immuneACCESS, this table was stored by TCRdb with only in-frame sequences that have V and J called. A share of the clones is absent; for the studies checked, an unresolved V gene accounts for under half, and the remainder has no known explanation. In this sample the table shows fewer than 450,000 clones, 90% of which occur a single time. The leading ten clones occupy about 0.57% of the sample. The sequenced sample was PBMCs or T cells enriched from blood (not recorded which). Receptors originate from a man between 18 and 29 years old who had recovered from COVID-19.

This chain links TRBV5-4 with TRBJ2-1, with 9 bases matching TRBD2. This CDR3 has 14 residues. V lost 3 bases and J lost 7; bases outside the gene matches: 5. Germline CDR1 and CDR2: SGHNT and YYREEE (reference sequence). The CDR3, as DNA: TGTGCCAGCAGCTCAGGGACTAGCTTTAATGAGCAGTTCTTC. Its translation is CASSSGTSFNEQFF.

This clone was detected a few times. This chain uses TRBV10-2 with TRBJ2-7; D is perhaps TRBD2 (5 bases). This CDR3 region has 11 residues. Germline values: CDR1 WSHSY, CDR2 SAAADI. The V gene lost 8 bases and the J gene lost 6 bases, with 11 bases spanning the gap. DNA of the CDR3: TGCGCCAGCCTGGGCGGAGGCGAGCAGTACTTC. Its translation: CASLGGGEQYF.

The V call is TRBV12-5, the J call TRBJ2-1; the match to TRBD2 covers 11 bases. J was trimmed by 3 bases and V by 11 bases; bases with no gene match: 3. There are 13 residues in the CDR3. From germline, CDR1 is LGHNT and CDR2 FRNRAP. The CDR3 coding sequence is TGTGCTTCCGGGACTAGCGGCTACAATGAGCAGTTCTTC. Protein sequence: CASGTSGYNEQFF. Complete variable domain (other parts from reference TRBV12-5 and TRBJ2-1): DARVTQTPRHKVTEMGQEVTMRCQPILGHNTVFWYRQTMMQGLELLAYFRNRAPLDDSGMPKDRFSAEMPDATLATLKIQPSEPRDSAVYFCASGTSGYNEQFFGPGTRLTVL.

This chain joins TRBV3-1 (or the pseudogene TRBV3-2) and TRBJ1-5; 11 bases align to TRBD1. The CDR3 has 14 residues. Germline V CDR1 and CDR2: LGHDT, YNNKEL (reference sequence). The ends lost 4 bases at V and 6 bases at J; junction bases unmatched: 2. DNA of the CDR3: TGTGCCAGCAGCCCAGGACAGGGGGCTCAGCCCCAGCATTTT. It specifies CASSPGQGAQPQHF.

The V and J genes are TRBV21-1 and TRBJ1-5. TRBV21-1 is deemed a pseudogene. CDR3 size: 16 residues. In DNA, the CDR3 is TGTGCCACTCCCGTCGGGAGGGTTACAATCACCCCGCCCCAGCATTTT. It translates to CATPVGRVTITPPQHF.

The chain couples TRBV9 to TRBJ1-3, with D hard to call. The V and J ends lost 7 bases and 0 bases respectively, with 8 bases between them. Germline V CDR1 and CDR2: SGDLS, YYNGEE. This CDR3 spans 13 amino acids. CDR3 in amino acids: CASSNSSGNTIYF. As DNA, the CDR3 is TGTGCCAGCTCGAATAGCTCTGGAAACACCATATATTTT.

Points on this clone: At one end, the junction sequence differs from germline, possibly due to a read error. The CDR3 loop is CASSSYHEQFF. The CDR3 region has the DNA TGTGCCAGCAGCTCCTACCATGAGCAGTTCTTC. The J gene is TRBJ2-1, the V gene TRBV12-3 or TRBV12-4, with unresolved D. The CDR3 runs 11 residues.

The chain employs TRBV15 and TRBJ1-1; D gene ambiguous. Germline V lookup: CDR1 LNHNV, CDR2 YYDKDF (reference sequence). V was trimmed by 0 bases and J by 6 bases, leaving 14 bases between them. CDR3 size: 15 residues. CDR3 sequence (DNA): TGTGCCACCAGCAGAGATGTGACTCTCGGAGCTGAAGCTTTCTTT. Protein product: CATSRDVTLGAEAFF. The whole variable domain, filled in from reference TRBV15 and TRBJ1-1, reads DAMVIQNPRYQVTQFGKPVTLSCSQTLNHNVMYWYQQKSSQAPKLLFHYYDKDFNNEADTPDNFQSRRPNTSFCFLDIRSPGLGDTAMYLCATSRDVTLGAEAFFGQGTRLTVV.

This clone was found once. The chain employs TRBV6-4 and TRBJ2-7; perhaps TRBD1 as D (6 bases). V gave up 4 bases and J gave up 1 base, with 17 bases separating them. Germline V CDR1 and CDR2: MRHNA, SNTAGT. The CDR3 is made up of 16 amino acids. This CDR3 is CASSVGPRGSSYEQYF. In DNA form, the CDR3 reads TGTGCCAGCAGTGTCGGGCCCAGGGGATCATCCTACGAGCAGTACTTC.

The chain has TRBV28 and TRBJ1-4, with D uncertain. The germline V gene encodes CDR1 MDHEN and CDR2 SYDVKM. The CDR3 loop spans 13 amino acids. Trimming left V 7 bases short and J 5 bases short, with 11 bases between. The CDR3 spells CASTDGANEKLFF. The CDR3 DNA reads TGTGCCAGCACCGACGGAGCGAATGAAAAACTGTTTTTT.

The chain links TRBV2 to TRBJ1-6; the D gene is possibly TRBD1 (6 bases). V gave up 6 bases and J gave up 5 bases, with 17 bases separating them. CDR3 length: 16 residues. The germline V gene has CDR1 SNHLY and CDR2 FYNNEI. CDR3 nucleotide sequence: TGTGCCAGCAGCATAAGAGGGGGGAGGGATAATTCACCCCTCCACTTT. Translated: CASSIRGGRDNSPLHF.

V gene TRBV6-6 combines with J gene TRBJ2-7, with 8 bases fitting TRBD1. The CDR3 has 14 residues. Per germline, CDR1 MNHNY and CDR2 SVGAGI (reference sequence). The V gene end was trimmed by 5 bases and the J gene end by 2 bases; junction bases not matched to a gene: 5. The CDR3 loop reads CASSLHRGAYEQYF. The DNA for the CDR3 is TGTGCCAGCAGTCTACACAGGGGGGCCTACGAGCAGTACTTC.

Here the CDR3 DNA reads TGTGCCAGCTCACCACCTGCGGGGGTCAGCACAGATACGCAGTATTTT. The encoded protein is CASSPPAGVSTDTQYF. The chain combines TRBV18 with TRBJ2-3, with 7 bases identical to TRBD2. The CDR3 is made up of 16 amino acids. Germline CDR1 and CDR2: KGHSH and LQKENI. J gave up 0 bases and V 0 bases, and 3 bases lay outside the gene matches.